This entry is about one TCR beta chain. Its antigen is not identified. Sequencing used immunoSEQ version 4 in survey mode. The data were produced by immunoSEQ multiplex PCR, yet TCRdb's version contains in-frame clones alone and is incomplete. The repertoire holds 30,000 to 45,000 clones, with 82% as singletons. The data are from a study of persistence of HIV-infected CD4 T cells. Study background: CD4+ T cells responding to CMV or HIV-1 Gag were isolated.

An overlapping HIV-1 Gag peptide pool stimulated these cells at roughly 1 ug/peptide/mL. Sorted nonresponding memory CD4+ T cells were CD40L-negative, CD69-negative, CD45RO-high. Donors were HIV-1-infected adults who began suppressive ART during chronic infection. Study findings and constraints: Antigen-responding cells were enriched for degenerate expanded CDR3beta sequences. TCRbeta richness was lower in CMV- and Gag-responding cells than in anti-CD3/anti-CD28-responding cells.

The receptor comes from an adult with HIV. The donor label of this sample is uncertain. The source material was cultured CD4+ T cells from PBMCs, sampled from a patient who received antiretroviral therapy.

The CDR3 DNA is TGTGCCAGCAGCCTTGGACGGAGTACCGATCAGTACTTC. It specifies CASSLGRSTDQYF. The genes are TRBV3-1 (or the pseudogene TRBV3-2) and TRBJ2-4; no definite D call. The germline V gene has CDR1 LGHDT and CDR2 YNNKEL (reference sequence). Trimming took off 4 bases at V and 12 bases at J, with 16 bases between the two ends. The CDR3 has 13 amino acids.